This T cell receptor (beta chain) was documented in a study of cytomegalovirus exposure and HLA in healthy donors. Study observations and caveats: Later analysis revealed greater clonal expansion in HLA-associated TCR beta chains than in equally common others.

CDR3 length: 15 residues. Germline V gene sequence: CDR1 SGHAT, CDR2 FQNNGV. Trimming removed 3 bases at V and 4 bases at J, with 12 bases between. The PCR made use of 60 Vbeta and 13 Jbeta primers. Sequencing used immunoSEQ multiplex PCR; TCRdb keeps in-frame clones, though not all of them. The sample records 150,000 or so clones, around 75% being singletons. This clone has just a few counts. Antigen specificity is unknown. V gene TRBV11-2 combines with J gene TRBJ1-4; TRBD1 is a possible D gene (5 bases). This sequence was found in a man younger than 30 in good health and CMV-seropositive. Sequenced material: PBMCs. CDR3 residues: CASSLSDSLNEKLFF. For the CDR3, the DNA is TGTGCCAGCAGCTTGTCCGACAGCCTTAATGAAAAACTGTTTTTT.